The 13 T cell receptor beta chains presented below share a single source sample, sequenced in a study of blood T cell repertoires in COVID-19. Clones were sequenced by immunoSEQ multiplex PCR, and TCRdb holds only the in-frame ones, with some missing. The top ten clones hold 3% of a sample with about 360,000 clones, 70% to 90% of them seen once. The specimen sequenced was peripheral blood. The source is a human donor in a cohort sampled during active COVID-19.

This chain connects TRBV6-5 to TRBJ2-1; D unresolved. The CDR3 has 15 residues. Germline CDR1 and CDR2: MNHEY and SVGAGI. V shed 2 bases and J shed 7 bases, with 15 bases lying between them. The CDR3 DNA reads as TGTGCCAGCAGTTACACCCGCGGTCCTGGGAATGAGCAGTTCTTC. It translates to CASSYTRGPGNEQFF.

A few counts support this clone. The chain recombines TRBV24-1 with TRBJ1-1; D is possibly TRBD1 (6 bases). Germline V gene data show CDR1 as KGHDR and CDR2 as SFDVKD. V dropped 8 bases and J dropped 10 bases, with 25 bases sitting between them. The length of the CDR3 is 15 residues. The CDR3 region is CATKFVLEKGVSAFF. In DNA, the CDR3 is TGTGCCACCAAGTTTGTCCTTGAGAAGGGGGTGTCAGCTTTCTTT.

This sequence joins TRBV11-1 and TRBJ2-3, with 9 bases that match TRBD1. The length of the CDR3 is 15 residues. In germline, CDR1 is SGHAT, CDR2 FQDESV (reference sequence). With 5 bases clipped from V and 3 bases from J, the junction kept 6 bases outside the gene matches. The CDR3 bases are TGTGCCAGCAGCGCGGGACAGGGAAATACAGATACGCAGTATTTT. Translated, it gives CASSAGQGNTDTQYF.

This sequence joins TRBV5-4 and TRBJ2-3, with 9 bases that match TRBD1. The CDR3 runs 13 residues. The V segment lost 7 bases and the J segment 7 bases; nucleotides outside the gene matches: 7. CDR1 is SGHNT, CDR2 YYREEE, per germline (reference sequence). CDR3 DNA: TGTGCCAGCGGAGAACAGGGGGCTTATACGCAGTATTTT. Protein product: CASGEQGAYTQYF.

The chain links TRBV7-9 to TRBJ2-1, with 11 positions matching TRBD2. The length of the CDR3 is 15 residues. The V gene end was trimmed by 4 bases and the J gene end by 8 bases; junction bases not matched to a gene: 7. Germline assignment: CDR1 SEHNR and CDR2 FQNEAQ (reference sequence). The CDR3 loop reads CASSSETSGSDEQFF. The CDR3 bases are TGTGCCAGCAGCTCAGAAACTAGCGGGAGTGATGAGCAGTTCTTC.

V and J are TRBV18 and TRBJ1-1, with 7 bases aligning to TRBD1. The CDR3 is 15 residues long. V was pared by 6 bases and J by 1 base, with 8 bases of the junction left unmatched. Germline CDR1 and CDR2: KGHSH and LQKENI. The CDR3 here is CASSPDTGENTEAFF. As DNA, the CDR3 is TGTGCCAGCTCCCCAGATACAGGGGAGAACACTGAAGCTTTCTTT.

The rearrangement joins TRBV5-1 to TRBJ1-1, with a weak D call TRBD1 (6 bases). The germline gives CDR1 SGHRS, CDR2 YFSETQ. Trimming removed 6 bases from V and 3 bases from J, with 12 bases in between. This CDR3 is built from 13 residues. CDR3 region: CASTQGRDTEAFF. The CDR3 DNA sequence: TGCGCCAGCACACAGGGAAGGGACACTGAAGCTTTCTTT.

This clone was seen more than once but under ten times. V and J are TRBV7-6 and TRBJ2-7, with D maybe TRBD1 (5 bases). The CDR3 runs to 15 residues. The V gene lost 1 base and the J gene lost 5 bases, with 15 bases spanning the gap. Per the germline V gene, CDR1 is SGHVS and CDR2 is FNYEAQ. CDR3 nucleotides: TGTGCCAGCAGCTTAGATAGCCAGGGTCTTGACGAGCAGTACTTC. Its translation is CASSLDSQGLDEQYF.

J is TRBJ2-3 and V is TRBV6-2 or TRBV6-3, with D perhaps TRBD2 (6 bases). Looked up from germline, CDR1 is MNHEY and CDR2 is SVGEGT. The germline V and J ends were trimmed by 4 bases and 1 base, with 9 bases remaining between them. The CDR3 contains 14 residues. CDR3 amino acids: CASSWDSGTDTQYF. As DNA, the CDR3 is TGTGCCAGCAGTTGGGACTCCGGCACAGATACGCAGTATTTT.

This clone has a handful of counts. CDR3 sequence: CASTPGQVTDTQYF. In DNA form, the CDR3 reads TGTGCCAGCACACCGGGACAGGTCACAGATACGCAGTATTTT. The genes are TRBV9 and TRBJ2-3; the match to TRBD1 covers 8 bases. With V trimmed by 6 bases and J by 2 bases, 5 bases remained unmatched. Germline-derived CDR1 and CDR2 are SGDLS and YYNGEE. The length of the CDR3 is 14 residues.

J is TRBJ1-3 and V is TRBV30, with D unresolved. Germline-derived CDR1 and CDR2 are GTSNPN and SVGIG (reference sequence). V was trimmed by 7 bases and J by 0 bases, leaving 10 bases between them. This CDR3 is built from 13 residues. CDR3 in amino acids: CASGRDSGNTIYF. The CDR3 region has the DNA TGTGCCTCAGGCCGGGACTCTGGAAACACCATATATTTT.

The V gene is TRBV15, the J gene TRBJ1-3; 7 nucleotides match TRBD1. The CDR3 contains 15 residues. CDR1 and CDR2 (germline): LNHNV, YYDKDF (reference sequence). J gave up 0 bases and V 5 bases, and 4 bases lay outside the gene matches. CDR3 nucleotide sequence: TGTGCCACCAGCGCGCGGACAGGCTCTGGAAACACCATATATTTT. Translation gives CATSARTGSGNTIYF.

The genes are TRBV18 and TRBJ1-5; D call uncertain. The germline CDR1 and CDR2 sequences are KGHSH and LQKENI. The CDR3 covers 12 residues. V lost 3 bases, J lost 5 bases, and 5 bases lay in between. The CDR3 DNA reads as TGTGCCAGCTCACCCCAGGATCAGCCCCAGCATTTT. It encodes CASSPQDQPQHF.